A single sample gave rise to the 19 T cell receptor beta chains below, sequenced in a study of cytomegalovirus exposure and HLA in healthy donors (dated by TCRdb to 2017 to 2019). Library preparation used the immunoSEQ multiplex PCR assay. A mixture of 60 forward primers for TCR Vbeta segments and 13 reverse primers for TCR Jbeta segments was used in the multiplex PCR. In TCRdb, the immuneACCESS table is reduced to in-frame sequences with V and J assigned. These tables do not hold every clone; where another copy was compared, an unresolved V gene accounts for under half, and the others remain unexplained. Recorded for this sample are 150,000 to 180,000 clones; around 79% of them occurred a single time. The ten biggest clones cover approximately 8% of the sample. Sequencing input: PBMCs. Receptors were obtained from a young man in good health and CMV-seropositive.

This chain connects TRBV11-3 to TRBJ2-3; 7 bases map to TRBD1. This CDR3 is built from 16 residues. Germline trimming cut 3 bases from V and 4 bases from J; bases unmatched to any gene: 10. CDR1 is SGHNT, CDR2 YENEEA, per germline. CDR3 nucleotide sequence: TGTGCCAGCAGCTTGGGGGACAGAGCTAGGCCAGATACGCAGTATTTT. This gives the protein CASSLGDRARPDTQYF.

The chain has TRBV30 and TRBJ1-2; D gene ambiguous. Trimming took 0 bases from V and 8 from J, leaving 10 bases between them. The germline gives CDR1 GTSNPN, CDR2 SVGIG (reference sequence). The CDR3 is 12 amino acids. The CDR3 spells CAWSVMTSGYTF. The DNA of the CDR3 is TGTGCCTGGAGTGTGATGACTTCGGGCTACACCTTC.

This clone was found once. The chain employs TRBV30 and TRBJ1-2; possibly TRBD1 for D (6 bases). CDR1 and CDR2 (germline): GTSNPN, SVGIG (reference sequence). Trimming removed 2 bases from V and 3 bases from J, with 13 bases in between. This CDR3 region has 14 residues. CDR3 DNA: TGTGCCTGGAGTACCCGGGACACCTACTATGGCTACACCTTC. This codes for CAWSTRDTYYGYTF.

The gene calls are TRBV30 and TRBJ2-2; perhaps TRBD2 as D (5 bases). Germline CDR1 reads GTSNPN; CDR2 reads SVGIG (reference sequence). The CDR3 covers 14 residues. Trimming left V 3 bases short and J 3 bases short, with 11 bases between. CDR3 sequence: CAWRSGGYTGELFF. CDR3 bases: TGTGCCTGGAGGAGCGGAGGTTACACCGGGGAGCTGTTTTTT.

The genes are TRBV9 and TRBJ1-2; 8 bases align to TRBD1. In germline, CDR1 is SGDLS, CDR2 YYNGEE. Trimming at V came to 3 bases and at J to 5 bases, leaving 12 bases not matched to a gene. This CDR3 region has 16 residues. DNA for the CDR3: TGTGCCAGCAGCGCCCGGACAGGGCTAGGGGTTTATGGCTACACCTTC. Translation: CASSARTGLGVYGYTF.

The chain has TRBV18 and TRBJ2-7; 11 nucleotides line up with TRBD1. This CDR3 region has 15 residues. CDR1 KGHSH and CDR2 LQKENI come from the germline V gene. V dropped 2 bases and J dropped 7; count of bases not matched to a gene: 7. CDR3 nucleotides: TGTGCCAGCTCACCAGGGACAGGGGGTCTTAGGGAGCAGTACTTC. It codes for CASSPGTGGLREQYF.

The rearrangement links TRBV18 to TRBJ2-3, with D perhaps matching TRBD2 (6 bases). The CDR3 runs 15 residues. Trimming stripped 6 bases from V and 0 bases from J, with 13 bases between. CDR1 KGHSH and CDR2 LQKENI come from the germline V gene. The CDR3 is CASSIAEFSTDTQYF. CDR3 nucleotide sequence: TGTGCCAGCTCCATAGCGGAATTTAGCACAGATACGCAGTATTTT.

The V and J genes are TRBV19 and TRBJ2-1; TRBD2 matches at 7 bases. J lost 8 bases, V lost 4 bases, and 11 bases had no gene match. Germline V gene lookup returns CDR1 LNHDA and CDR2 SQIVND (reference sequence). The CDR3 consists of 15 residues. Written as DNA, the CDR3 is TGTGCCAGTAGTACAGCCGCAGCGGGAAGGGATGAGCAGTTCTTC. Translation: CASSTAAAGRDEQFF. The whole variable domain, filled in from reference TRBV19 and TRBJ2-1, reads DGGITQSPKYLFRKEGQNVTLSCEQNLNHDAMYWYRQDPGQGLRLIYYSQIVNDFQKGDIAEGYSVSREKKESFPLTVTSAQKNPTAFYLCASSTAAAGRDEQFFGPGTRLTVL.

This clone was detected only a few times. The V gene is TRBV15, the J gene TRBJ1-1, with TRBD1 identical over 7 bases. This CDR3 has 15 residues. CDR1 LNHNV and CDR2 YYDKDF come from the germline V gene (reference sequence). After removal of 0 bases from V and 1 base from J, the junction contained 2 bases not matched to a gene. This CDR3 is CATSREKGANTEAFF. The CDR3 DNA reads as TGTGCCACCAGCAGAGAAAAGGGGGCGAACACTGAAGCTTTCTTT.

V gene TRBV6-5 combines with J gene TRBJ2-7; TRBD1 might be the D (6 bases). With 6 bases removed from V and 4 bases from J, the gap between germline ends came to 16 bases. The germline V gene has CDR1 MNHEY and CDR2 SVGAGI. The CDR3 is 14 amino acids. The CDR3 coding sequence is TGTGCCAGCAGGGGTCGGGACAAACATTACGAGCAGTACTTC. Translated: CASRGRDKHYEQYF.

Here the CDR3 DNA reads TGTGCCTGGAGTGTACTGAGCCCACTCAACTACACCTTC. The encoded protein is CAWSVLSPLNYTF. The chain recombines TRBV30 with TRBJ1-2; D is ambiguous. CDR1 and CDR2 from the germline V gene are GTSNPN and SVGIG (reference sequence). The CDR3 contains 13 residues. The germline V and J ends were trimmed by 0 bases and 10 bases, with 15 bases remaining between them.

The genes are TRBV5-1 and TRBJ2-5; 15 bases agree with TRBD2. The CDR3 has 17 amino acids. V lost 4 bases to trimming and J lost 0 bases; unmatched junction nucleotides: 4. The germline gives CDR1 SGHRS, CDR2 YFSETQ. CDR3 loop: CASSPGLAGGHQETQYF. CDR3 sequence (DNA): TGCGCCAGCAGCCCGGGACTAGCGGGAGGTCACCAAGAGACCCAGTACTTC.

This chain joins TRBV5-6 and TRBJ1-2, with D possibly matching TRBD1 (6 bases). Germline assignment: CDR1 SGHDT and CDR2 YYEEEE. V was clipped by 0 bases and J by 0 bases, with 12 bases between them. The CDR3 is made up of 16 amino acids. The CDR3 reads CASSLVGADSNYGYTF. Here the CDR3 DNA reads TGTGCCAGCAGCTTGGTGGGGGCAGACTCTAACTATGGCTACACCTTC.

The CDR3 spells CASSLYNYGNTEAFF. The DNA for the CDR3 is TGTGCCAGCAGTTTATACAACTATGGGAACACTGAAGCTTTCTTT. This chain connects TRBV27 to TRBJ1-1, with D uncertain. Germline V lookup: CDR1 MNHEY, CDR2 SMNVEV (reference sequence). This CDR3 is built from 15 residues. V gave up 1 base and J gave up 1 base, with 10 bases separating them.

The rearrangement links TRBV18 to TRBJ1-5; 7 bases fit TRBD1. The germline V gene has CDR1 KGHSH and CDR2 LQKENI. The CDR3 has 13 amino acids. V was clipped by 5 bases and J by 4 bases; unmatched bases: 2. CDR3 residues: CASSADRNQPQHF. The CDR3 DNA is TGTGCCAGCTCAGCGGACAGGAATCAGCCCCAGCATTTT.

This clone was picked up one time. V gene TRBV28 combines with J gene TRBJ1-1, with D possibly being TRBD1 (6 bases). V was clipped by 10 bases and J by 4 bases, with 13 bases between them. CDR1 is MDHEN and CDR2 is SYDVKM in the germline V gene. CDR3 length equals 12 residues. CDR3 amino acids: CATTGHATEAFF. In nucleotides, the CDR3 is TGTGCCACCACGGGACACGCCACTGAAGCTTTCTTT.

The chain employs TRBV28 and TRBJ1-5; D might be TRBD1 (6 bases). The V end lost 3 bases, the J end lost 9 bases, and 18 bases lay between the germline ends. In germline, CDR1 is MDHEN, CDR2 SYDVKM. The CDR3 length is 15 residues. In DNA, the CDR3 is TGTGCCAGCAGTTTTAGCGGGGGCATCGAAGGGCCCCAGCATTTT. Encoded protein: CASSFSGGIEGPQHF.

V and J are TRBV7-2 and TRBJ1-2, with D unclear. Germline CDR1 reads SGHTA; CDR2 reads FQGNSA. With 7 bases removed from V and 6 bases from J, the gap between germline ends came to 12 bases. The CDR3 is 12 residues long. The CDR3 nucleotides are TGTGCCAGCACCAAAGAACGCGATGGCTACACCTTC. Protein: CASTKERDGYTF.

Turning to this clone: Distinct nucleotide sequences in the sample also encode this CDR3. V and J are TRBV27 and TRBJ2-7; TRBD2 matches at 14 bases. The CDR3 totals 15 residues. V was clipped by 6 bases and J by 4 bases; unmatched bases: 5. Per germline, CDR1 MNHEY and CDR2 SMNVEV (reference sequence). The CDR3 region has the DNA TGTGCCAGCAGCAGGACTAGCGGGAGGCAGTACGAGCAGTACTTC. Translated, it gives CASSRTSGRQYEQYF.